This TCR beta chain was recorded in a study of cytomegalovirus exposure and HLA in healthy donors. As for this clone: As yet, its antigen is unknown.

Points from the study as a whole: Among TCR beta chains, those listed as cytomegalovirus-associated numbered roughly 150.

CDR3 size: 15 residues. V was pared by 3 bases and J by 1 base, with 3 bases of the junction left unmatched. The germline V gene encodes CDR1 MGHRA and CDR2 YSYEKL. This table comes from immunoSEQ multiplex PCR, and its TCRdb copy is limited to in-frame clones, with some not included. The table shows under 250,000 clones, with over 80% occurring only once. This receptor was taken from a woman aged 18-35 years in good health and CMV-seronegative. This chain connects TRBV4-1 to TRBJ2-5; 9 positions match TRBD1. The sample consisted of PBMCs. CDR3 DNA sequence: TGCGCCAGCAGCCACGGGGACAGGGCCCAAGAGACCCAGTACTTC. It specifies CASSHGDRAQETQYF.